These 32 T cell receptor beta chains were sequenced from one sample in a study of cytomegalovirus exposure and HLA in healthy donors. The study ran its PCR with 60 Vbeta and 13 Jbeta primers. Measured with immunoSEQ multiplex PCR; TCRdb has only the in-frame clones, and not every one. The sample consists of about 110,000 clones, about four fifths of them appearing once. Sequencing used PBMCs. Receptor source: a man aged 25-45 years in good health and CMV-seropositive.

V is TRBV6-5 and J is TRBJ1-2; D gene ambiguous. This CDR3 contains 13 residues. V gave up 6 bases and J gave up 0 bases, with 8 bases separating them. The germline V gene has CDR1 MNHEY and CDR2 SVGAGI. The CDR3 spells CASSPGTNYGYTF. CDR3 DNA: TGTGCCAGCAGCCCCGGGACTAACTATGGCTACACCTTC.

The chain has TRBV14 and TRBJ2-1; D possibly corresponds to TRBD1 (6 bases). The V gene's germline CDR1 is SGHDN and CDR2 FVKESK. The V end lost 4 bases, the J end lost 2 bases, and 15 bases lay between the germline ends. The length of the CDR3 is 16 residues. CDR3: CASSPPTGMAYNEQFF. The CDR3 bases are TGTGCCAGCAGCCCTCCTACAGGGATGGCCTACAATGAGCAGTTCTTC.

The chain carries TRBV10-3 and TRBJ1-2, with TRBD1 matching over 7 bases. Germline CDR1 ENHRY, CDR2 SYGVKD. V lost 0 bases to trimming and J lost 4 bases; unmatched junction nucleotides: 2. The CDR3 spans 14 residues. In DNA form, the CDR3 reads TGTGCCATCAGTGAGTCGCAGGGGGGCTATGGCTACACCTTC. Translated: CAISESQGGYGYTF.

The chain uses TRBV19 and TRBJ2-2, with 12 bases aligning to TRBD1. V was pared by 7 bases and J by 7 bases, with 7 bases of the junction left unmatched. Germline values: CDR1 LNHDA, CDR2 SQIVND (reference sequence). This CDR3 region has 15 residues. The DNA of the CDR3 is TGTGCCAGTACTACCGGGACAGGGGGCGGCGGGGAGCTGTTTTTT. Its protein product is CASTTGTGGGGELFF.

This clone was found a few times. The chain joins TRBV10-3 to TRBJ1-1, with 7 positions matching TRBD1. With V trimmed by 10 bases and J by 1 base, 6 bases remained unmatched. This CDR3 region has 13 residues. The germline V gene has CDR1 ENHRY and CDR2 SYGVKD. The CDR3 reads CATTGTENTEAFF. CDR3 nucleotides: TGTGCCACCACCGGGACAGAGAACACTGAAGCTTTCTTT.

The chain combines TRBV27 with TRBJ1-1; D unresolved. Germline CDR1 MNHEY, CDR2 SMNVEV (reference sequence). Trimming took 6 bases from V and 3 from J, leaving 14 bases between them. This CDR3 contains 14 residues. CDR3 residues: CASSQTRRDTEAFF. The DNA for the CDR3 is TGTGCCAGCAGCCAAACAAGGCGGGACACTGAAGCTTTCTTT.

This chain links TRBV30 with TRBJ1-2, with TRBD1 as a possible D gene (5 bases). Trimming left V 2 bases short and J 5 bases short, with 15 bases between. The CDR3 is 14 residues long. Per the germline V gene, CDR1 is GTSNPN and CDR2 is SVGIG (reference sequence). CDR3 in amino acids: CAWSLYRLKYGYTF. DNA for the CDR3: TGTGCCTGGAGTTTGTACAGGCTCAAGTATGGCTACACCTTC.

CDR3 DNA: TGTGCCAGCAGCCCAGAGGGGGTCTACCAAGAGACCCAGTACTTC. It codes for CASSPEGVYQETQYF. This sequence joins TRBV28 and TRBJ2-5, with TRBD1 as a possible D gene (6 bases). The V gene's germline CDR1 is MDHEN and CDR2 SYDVKM. This CDR3 spans 15 amino acids. Trimming pared 6 bases from V and 0 bases from J, leaving 14 bases between. The full variable domain, its missing parts supplied by reference TRBV28 and TRBJ2-5, is DVKVTQSSRYLVKRTGEKVFLECVQDMDHENMFWYRQDPGLGLRLIYFSYDVKMKEKGDIPEGYSVSREKKERFSLILESASTNQTSMYLCASSPEGVYQETQYFGPGTRLLVL.

The chain recombines TRBV5-4 with TRBJ1-1; D may be TRBD1 (6 bases). This CDR3 comprises 16 residues. CDR1 is SGHNT and CDR2 is YYREEE in the germline V gene (reference sequence). V was clipped by 2 bases and J by 6 bases, with 20 bases between them. The CDR3 bases are TGTGCCAGCAGCTTCGGGCGCGGGGGGCGGGAGGCTGAAGCTTTCTTT. Protein product: CASSFGRGGREAEAFF.

This rearrangement joins TRBV21-1 to TRBJ1-1; TRBD1, as called in the table, went unchecked against the DNA. TRBV21-1 is a recognized pseudogene. This CDR3 is 12 amino acids long. Here the CDR3 reads CASSKQNTEAFF. CDR3 sequence (DNA): TGTGCCAGCAGCAAACAGAACACTGAAGCTTTCTTT.

This chain connects TRBV4-1 to TRBJ2-7, with D unresolved. Trimming shortened V by 5 bases and J by 3 bases, and 14 bases separated the two germline ends. The CDR3 loop spans 14 amino acids. Germline loops: CDR1 MGHRA, CDR2 YSYEKL. Here the CDR3 DNA reads TGCGCCAGCAGCTTAGCCATCGGAAACTACGAGCAGTACTTC. It specifies CASSLAIGNYEQYF.

This sequence joins TRBV5-6 and TRBJ2-2; 12 positions match TRBD2. Germline CDR1 is SGHDT and CDR2 is YYEEEE. The J segment lost 5 bases and the V segment lost 3 bases, leaving 5 bases of the junction unmatched. This CDR3 is built from 16 residues. The CDR3 region has the DNA TGTGCCAGCAGCTCCCTAGCGGGGGGGCGGACCGGGGAGCTGTTTTTT. Translating gives CASSSLAGGRTGELFF.

The rearrangement uses TRBV6-1 and TRBJ2-2; TRBD2 might be the D (6 bases). The CDR3 covers 17 residues. V lost 1 base, J lost 0 bases, and 12 bases lay in between. In germline, CDR1 is MNHNS, CDR2 SASEGT. In DNA form, the CDR3 reads TGTGCCAGCAGTGAAGTTTTGGGGACTGCGAACACCGGGGAGCTGTTTTTT. This translates into CASSEVLGTANTGELFF.

The chain employs TRBV28 and TRBJ1-5; the D is unclear. Looked up from germline, CDR1 is MDHEN and CDR2 is SYDVKM. This CDR3 spans 13 amino acids. Trimming left V 6 bases short and J 5 bases short, with 11 bases between. CDR3 region: CASSLLGDQPQHF. The CDR3 DNA sequence: TGTGCCAGCAGCCTGCTCGGGGATCAGCCCCAGCATTTT.

The J gene is TRBJ1-1, the V gene TRBV10-1; 11 positions match TRBD1. V was pared by 2 bases and J by 11 bases, with 7 bases of the junction left unmatched. CDR3 length equals 14 residues. Germline CDR1 WNHNN, CDR2 SYGVQD (reference sequence). In DNA, the CDR3 is TGCGCCAGCAGTGAGAGGGACAGGGGGACGGGGGCTTTCTTT. Translated, it gives CASSERDRGTGAFF.

The CDR3 nucleotides are TGTGCCAGCAGCTTAGGAGGGGGTTGGGAGACCCAGTACTTC. Translated, it gives CASSLGGGWETQYF. The genes are TRBV11-2 and TRBJ2-5, with D maybe TRBD1 (6 bases). This CDR3 contains 14 residues. Germline CDR1 reads SGHAT; CDR2 reads FQNNGV. Trimming pared 1 base from V and 5 bases from J, leaving 11 bases between.

The rearrangement links TRBV6-6 to TRBJ1-1, with 9 bases identical to TRBD1. The ends lost 2 bases at V and 12 bases at J; junction bases unmatched: 7. There are 13 residues in the CDR3. Germline V CDR1 and CDR2: MNHNY, SVGAGI (reference sequence). CDR3: CASSYDGQGWSFF. The CDR3 nucleotides are TGTGCCAGCAGTTACGACGGACAGGGGTGGTCTTTCTTT.

J is TRBJ1-1 and V is TRBV19, with 7 bases identical to TRBD1. Germline V gene lookup returns CDR1 LNHDA and CDR2 SQIVND (reference sequence). CDR3 length equals 15 residues. Losses at the gene ends were 0 bases for V and 6 bases for J; bases not matched to a gene: 7. The CDR3 sequence is CASSIDTGQQAEAFF. The CDR3 DNA follows: TGTGCCAGTAGTATAGACACGGGACAGCAGGCTGAAGCTTTCTTT.

This chain uses TRBV12-5 with TRBJ1-5, with 10 bases lining up with TRBD1. With V trimmed by 9 bases and J by 7 bases, 18 bases remained unmatched. Germline V gives CDR1 LGHNT, CDR2 FRNRAP. The CDR3 is made up of 17 amino acids. The chain's CDR3 is CASREGQGSVGNQPQHF. In DNA, the CDR3 is TGTGCTAGCCGTGAGGGACAGGGGTCGGTCGGGAACCAGCCCCAGCATTTT.

J is TRBJ2-7 and V is TRBV18; D remains unclear. Germline V CDR1 and CDR2: KGHSH, LQKENI. V shed 2 bases and J shed 4 bases, with 6 bases lying between them. This CDR3 region has 12 residues. The CDR3 loop is CASSPTEYEQYF. The CDR3 DNA follows: TGTGCCAGCTCACCAACAGAATACGAGCAGTACTTC. Full variable domain (outside the CDR3, taken from reference TRBV18 and TRBJ2-7): NAGVMQNPRHLVRRRGQEARLRCSPMKGHSHVYWYRQLPEEGLKFMVYLQKENIIDESGMPKERFSAEFPKEGPSILRIQQVVRGDSAAYFCASSPTEYEQYFGPGTRLTVT.

The V gene is TRBV5-1, the J gene TRBJ2-5; 7 bases are a match to TRBD1. Gene TRBJ2-7 matches the end of the DNA better, so the J call may be wrong. The CDR3 contains 13 residues. CDR1 and CDR2 (germline): SGHRS, YFSETQ. Written as DNA, the CDR3 is TGCGCCAGCAGCTTGGACAGGGGTAACGAGCAGTACTTC. Amino acids: CASSLDRGNEQYF.

This chain connects TRBV6-5 to TRBJ2-2, with TRBD1 identical over 7 bases. V shed 1 base and J 7 bases; nucleotides not matched to a gene: 3. CDR3 length: 14 residues. Germline CDR1 reads MNHEY; CDR2 reads SVGAGI. DNA for the CDR3: TGTGCCAGCAGTTACTTACAGGGGAACGGGGAGCTGTTTTTT. Translated, it gives CASSYLQGNGELFF.

The rearrangement joins TRBV4-3 to TRBJ2-1; D possibly corresponds to TRBD2 (6 bases). The V and J ends lost 0 bases and 7 bases respectively, with 19 bases between them. Germline CDR1 is LGHNA and CDR2 is YSLEER. This CDR3 spans 17 amino acids. This chain's CDR3 is CASSQEKRRGGGNEQFF. The CDR3 DNA follows: TGCGCCAGCAGCCAAGAGAAGAGGAGGGGAGGTGGAAATGAGCAGTTCTTC.

This chain joins TRBV5-4 and TRBJ1-2; 7 positions match TRBD1. In germline, CDR1 is SGHNT, CDR2 YYREEE (reference sequence). The length of the CDR3 is 14 residues. V gave up 6 bases and J gave up 6 bases; unmatched junction bases: 11. The CDR3 here is CASTTPGQTHGYTF. The DNA of the CDR3 is TGTGCCAGCACCACGCCGGGACAGACTCATGGCTACACCTTC. Full variable domain (outside the CDR3, taken from reference TRBV5-4 and TRBJ1-2): ETGVTQSPTHLIKTRGQQVTLRCSSQSGHNTVSWYQQALGQGPQFIFQYYREEENGRGNFPPRFSGLQFPNYSSELNVNALELDDSALYLCASTTPGQTHGYTFGSGTRLTVV.

This rearrangement joins TRBV2 to TRBJ2-7; D may be TRBD1 (6 bases). V lost 5 bases to trimming and J lost 3 bases, with 20 bases between them. In germline, CDR1 is SNHLY, CDR2 FYNNEI. This CDR3 comprises 16 residues. The CDR3 DNA reads TGTGCCAGCAGTCGTAGTCAGGGGCCCCTTAGCTACGAGCAGTACTTC. It translates to CASSRSQGPLSYEQYF.

V is TRBV5-1 and J is TRBJ2-7; the match to TRBD1 covers 10 bases. The CDR3 covers 14 residues. Germline V lookup: CDR1 SGHRS, CDR2 YFSETQ. Germline trimming cut 4 bases from V and 4 bases from J; bases unmatched to any gene: 5. CDR3 sequence reads: CASSPRTGGYEQYF. CDR3 DNA: TGCGCCAGCAGCCCGAGGACAGGGGGGTACGAGCAGTACTTC.

CDR3 residues: CASRRTGDNNEKLFF. CDR3 DNA sequence: TGTGCCAGCCGCCGGACAGGGGACAATAATGAAAAACTGTTTTTT. The chain employs TRBV11-2 and TRBJ1-4; TRBD1 matches at 9 bases. CDR1 SGHAT and CDR2 FQNNGV come from the germline V gene. The ends lost 8 bases at V and 4 bases at J; junction bases unmatched: 8. The CDR3 has 15 residues.

This clone has just one count. The chain uses TRBV6-7 and TRBJ2-7; 9 bases match TRBD1. TRBV6-7 belongs to the ORF category, with a function that is uncertain. V was clipped by 6 bases and J by 2 bases; unmatched bases: 5. The CDR3 runs to 14 residues. Here the CDR3 reads CASRWGTGTYEQYF. The CDR3, as DNA: TGTGCCAGCAGATGGGGGACAGGGACCTACGAGCAGTACTTC.

The table lists this clone with a few counts. V is TRBV5-4 and J is TRBJ2-6, with D unclear. The CDR3 runs 15 residues. V was cut by 5 bases and J by 1 base, with 10 bases left in between. The germline V gene has CDR1 SGHNT and CDR2 YYREEE (reference sequence). For the CDR3, the DNA is TGTGCCAGCAGGCAGGAACCTTCTGGGGCCAACGTCCTGACTTTC. Translation: CASRQEPSGANVLTF. The whole variable domain, filled in from reference TRBV5-4 and TRBJ2-6, reads ETGVTQSPTHLIKTRGQQVTLRCSSQSGHNTVSWYQQALGQGPQFIFQYYREEENGRGNFPPRFSGLQFPNYSSELNVNALELDDSALYLCASRQEPSGANVLTFGAGSRLTVL.

This clone was seen ten or more times. V and J are TRBV6-1 and TRBJ1-1, with TRBD1 matching 8 bases. The germline CDR1 and CDR2 sequences are MNHNS and SASEGT. The CDR3 extends over 14 amino acids. V shed 4 bases and J 5 bases; nucleotides not matched to a gene: 6. The CDR3 protein is CASSVGTGWTEAFF. The DNA of the CDR3 is TGTGCCAGCAGTGTTGGGACAGGCTGGACTGAAGCTTTCTTT.

In its sample, this clone was seen once. The CDR3: CAISAGTSDYTQYF. CDR3 DNA: TGTGCCATCAGTGCAGGGACTAGCGATTATACGCAGTATTTT. The chain recombines TRBV10-3 with TRBJ2-3, with 10 bases identical to TRBD2. V dropped 4 bases and J dropped 7; count of bases not matched to a gene: 5. Germline CDR1 and CDR2: ENHRY and SYGVKD. The CDR3 has 14 residues.

This clone was observed a few times. The chain uses TRBV6-5 and TRBJ2-2; D might be TRBD1 (5 bases). In germline, CDR1 is MNHEY, CDR2 SVGAGI. This CDR3 comprises 13 residues. The V gene lost 0 bases and the J gene lost 11 bases, with 10 bases spanning the gap. The CDR3 loop reads CASSYSGPRELFF. In DNA, the CDR3 is TGTGCCAGCAGTTACTCGGGGCCGAGAGAGCTGTTTTTT.